The clone carrying this T cell receptor beta chain has just a few counts. Its antigen is as yet unknown. The length of the CDR3 is 15 residues. V lost 7 bases and J lost 2, with 18 bases in between. Germline V lookup: CDR1 MDHEN, CDR2 SYDVKM. A TCRbeta library incorporating unique molecular identifiers was prepared. TCRdb used MiXCR to reprocess the PCR reads, holding one entry per CDR3 protein. The sample includes hundreds of thousands of distinct CDR3 sequences, approximately 12% seen only once; the top ten take 2.2%. These data belong to a study of T-cell reconstitution after alpha-beta-depleted transplantation in children. Broader study findings: After transplant, at about two months, alpha-beta T cells were reportedly derived from several hundred expanded graft clones. Some patients owed their high day-60 TCRbeta diversity to surviving recipient T cells and thymic progenitors. One year post-transplant, T-cell counts and diversity were largely derived from T cells produced anew.

The clonotype comes from a male patient younger than 18 who had a stem cell transplant for acute myeloid leukemia, so the T cells may come from the graft donor. The starting material was PBMCs, mostly from graft donor cells, obtained 360 days after TCRalphabeta/CD19-depleted stem cell transplant. The chain has TRBV28 and TRBJ2-7, with TRBD1 as a possible D gene (6 bases). CDR3 sequence reads: CASIAQGRGAYEQYF. For the CDR3, the DNA is TGTGCCAGCATTGCACAGGGAAGGGGAGCCTACGAGCAGTACTTC.